These T cell receptor beta chains were read from a single sample in a study of blood T cells in healthy people across ages. TCRdb passed the 5' RACE reads through MiXCR, listing each CDR3 protein once. This sample yields roughly 930,000 distinct CDR3 sequences, of which 40% to 60% are seen a single time; roughly an eighth belongs to the top ten. Sequenced material: blood. The receptors were sampled from a man younger than 45 in good health. Both conserved end residues are part of each CDR3. The D gene is left open where the match is weak. Size is omitted from some rows. Given values are once, few, many or a class for expanded clones.

>TRBD1|TRBJ1-2|.|TRBV2
CANSGTGGNYGYTF
TGTGCCAATTCCGGGACAGGGGGTAACTATGGCTACACCTTC
>.|TRBJ2-5|.|TRBV9
CASSVEVRGETQYF
TGTGCCAGCAGCGTAGAGGTCAGGGGTGAGACCCAGTACTTC
>TRBD2|TRBJ2-3|.|TRBV6-5
CASSSPTSGADTQYF
TGTGCCAGCAGTTCACCGACTAGCGGGGCAGATACGCAGTATTTT
>.|TRBJ2-5|.|TRBV27
CASRPTGMPWETQYF
TGTGCCAGCAGGCCCACGGGTATGCCGTGGGAGACCCAGTACTTC
>.|TRBJ2-6|.|TRBV6-6
CAGAPGSGANVLTF
TGTGCCGGGGCCCCCGGCTCTGGGGCCAACGTCCTGACTTTC
>.|TRBJ2-7|.|TRBV27
CATSWGYEQYF
TGTGCCACCTCTTGGGGGTACGAGCAGTACTTC
>TRBD1|TRBJ1-2|few|TRBV29-1
CSVAPTGNYGYTF
TGCAGCGTTGCCCCGACAGGGAACTATGGCTACACCTTC
>.|TRBJ2-1|few|TRBV12-3/TRBV12-4
CASSWAYNEQFF
TGTGCCAGCAGCTGGGCGTACAATGAGCAGTTCTTC
>.|TRBJ1-2|.|TRBV5-6
CASTPGGFYGYTF
TGTGCCAGCACCCCGGGGGGCTTCTATGGCTACACCTTC
>TRBD2|TRBJ2-7|.|TRBV28
CASTNPGGESEQYF
TGTGCCAGCACCAATCCCGGGGGGGAGAGCGAGCAGTACTTC
>.|TRBJ1-2|once|TRBV10-3
CAISEGRGARYGYTF
TGTGCCATCAGTGAGGGTCGGGGGGCCCGCTATGGCTACACCTTC
>TRBD2|TRBJ2-3|many|TRBV5-4
CASSLGRATIGRGTQYF
TGTGCCAGCAGCTTGGGCCGGGCAACAATTGGGAGGGGTACGCAGTATTTT
>.|TRBJ1-2|few|TRBV5-1
CARPRRDYGYTF
TGCGCCAGGCCACGGAGGGACTATGGCTACACCTTC
>TRBD2|TRBJ2-5|many|TRBV7-3
CASSLTSGRQETQYF
TGTGCCAGCAGTTTGACTAGCGGGAGGCAAGAGACCCAGTACTTC
>TRBD1|TRBJ1-5|few|TRBV3-1
CASSQGQGATPQHF
TGTGCCAGCAGCCAAGGGCAGGGGGCGACGCCCCAGCATTTT
>.|TRBJ2-1|.|TRBV19
CASSWGWAVYNEQFF
TGTGCCAGTAGTTGGGGCTGGGCGGTCTACAATGAGCAGTTCTTC